The 29 T cell receptor beta chains reported below all come from one sample, sequenced in a study of T cells in Graves' hyperthyroidism and ophthalmopathy. From RNA transcripts, TCR beta CDR3 regions were amplified. First-round RT-PCR with HTBI primers amplified the TCR CDR3 region. TCRdb recomputed calls from the multiplex PCR reads with MiXCR, one row per CDR3 protein. The sample yields some 300,000 distinct CDR3 sequences, approximately 15% seen once. The sequencing input was blood. The origin of the receptors is a man aged 30 to 45 with Graves' hyperthyroidism.

This clonotype was observed many times. The genes are TRBV29-1 and TRBJ2-4, with TRBD1 matching over 12 bases. V dropped 6 bases and J dropped 8; count of bases not matched to a gene: 8. The CDR3 totals 14 residues. CDR1 is SQVTM, CDR2 ANQGSEA, per germline. CDR3 amino acids: CSVSGQGAPDIQYF. CDR3 coding DNA: TGCAGCGTCTCGGGACAGGGGGCGCCGGACATTCAGTACTTC.

This clonotype was picked up many times. The genes are TRBV7-2 and TRBJ2-3; no clear D. V was clipped by 3 bases and J by 1 base, with 8 bases between them. The CDR3 sequence is 14 residues long. Germline CDR1 reads SGHTA; CDR2 reads FQGNSA. In DNA form, the CDR3 reads TGTGCCAGCAGCTTTAGAAGCGGCACAGATACGCAGTATTTT. It encodes CASSFRSGTDTQYF.

This clonotype was recorded at least ten times. The CDR3 DNA reads TGTGCCAGCAGCCCCTATAGCGGGAGGATGTACAATGAGCAGTTCTTC. It specifies CASSPYSGRMYNEQFF. The gene calls are TRBV11-2 and TRBJ2-1; 10 bases are a match to TRBD2. Per the germline V gene, CDR1 is SGHAT and CDR2 is FQNNGV. The CDR3 runs 16 residues. V dropped 5 bases and J dropped 4; count of bases not matched to a gene: 8.

The chain is built from TRBV28 and TRBJ2-1; 15 bases match TRBD2. Germline trimming cut 0 bases from V and 8 bases from J; bases unmatched to any gene: 14. The CDR3 covers 20 residues. CDR1 MDHEN and CDR2 SYDVKM come from the germline V gene. Here the CDR3 DNA reads TGTGCCAGCAGTTTATGGTCCGGGACTAGCGGGAGGAGGAGCGACGATGAGCAGTTCTTC. Translating gives CASSLWSGTSGRRSDDEQFF.

This clonotype appeared many times. V gene TRBV3-1 combines with J gene TRBJ1-2; D is uncertain. The CDR3 consists of 12 residues. Germline V gene data show CDR1 as LGHDT and CDR2 as YNNKEL (reference sequence). Trimming left V 1 base short and J 5 bases short, with 5 bases between. CDR3 bases: TGTGCCAGCAGCCAAGGGGCGTATGGCTACACCTTC. Translation gives CASSQGAYGYTF.

This clonotype was counted ten times or more. The J gene is TRBJ2-7, the V gene TRBV6-1; D gene unclear. Germline values: CDR1 MNHNS, CDR2 SASEGT. V lost 5 bases to trimming and J lost 5 bases, with 19 bases between them. This CDR3 has 15 amino acids. CDR3 loop: CASSFLGRPRDEQYF. The CDR3 DNA follows: TGTGCCAGCAGTTTCTTGGGTAGACCTAGGGACGAGCAGTACTTC.

There are many counts of this clonotype. The J gene is TRBJ2-7, the V gene TRBV20-1; 9 bases align to TRBD1. CDR1 and CDR2 (germline): DFQATT, SNEGSKA (reference sequence). CDR3 length: 13 amino acids. The ends lost 5 bases at V and 7 bases at J; junction bases unmatched: 9. This CDR3 reads CSAPKQGAREQYF. In DNA form, the CDR3 reads TGCAGTGCTCCAAAACAGGGGGCGCGGGAGCAGTACTTC.

Only a few counts were recorded for this clonotype. The chain has TRBV2 and TRBJ1-2, with a possible D match to TRBD1 (6 bases). Trimming shortened V by 4 bases and J by 4 bases, and 16 bases separated the two germline ends. The germline gives CDR1 SNHLY, CDR2 FYNNEI. CDR3 length: 15 residues. The chain's CDR3 is CASSGIRGPTYGYTF. The CDR3 DNA reads as TGTGCCAGCAGTGGGATCAGGGGCCCTACCTATGGCTACACCTTC.

This clonotype was detected a few times. The V gene is TRBV30, the J gene TRBJ1-5; the D is unclear. Deletions cut 2 bases from V and 1 base from J, with 15 bases between. This CDR3 is 16 amino acids long. Germline loops: CDR1 GTSNPN, CDR2 SVGIG (reference sequence). CDR3 region: CAWSWGGSVSNQPQHF. The CDR3 DNA follows: TGTGCCTGGAGTTGGGGAGGGAGTGTAAGCAATCAGCCCCAGCATTTT.

This clonotype was recorded at least ten times. The rearrangement uses TRBV5-1 and TRBJ2-1, with 9 positions matching TRBD1. V lost 0 bases to trimming and J lost 10 bases; unmatched junction nucleotides: 5. Germline CDR1 reads SGHRS; CDR2 reads YFSETQ. The CDR3 length is 14 residues. CDR3 protein: CASSLGDRAREQFF. The CDR3 nucleotides read TGCGCCAGCAGCTTGGGGGACAGGGCAAGGGAGCAGTTCTTC.

This rearrangement joins TRBV4-2 to TRBJ2-5, with no clear D. CDR1 LGHNA and CDR2 YNFKEQ come from the germline V gene. The ends were cut back, 0 bases at V and 5 bases at J, with 7 bases in the middle. The CDR3 loop spans 13 amino acids. CDR3 DNA sequence: TGTGCCAGCAGCCAAGAACTATGGGAGACCCAGTACTTC. Translation: CASSQELWETQYF.

The genes are TRBV27 and TRBJ2-5, with D possibly being TRBD1 (6 bases). The CDR3 loop spans 13 amino acids. The ends were cut back, 5 bases at V and 5 bases at J, with 12 bases in the middle. Germline lookup yields CDR1 MNHEY and CDR2 SMNVEV (reference sequence). This CDR3 reads CASSHNRDETQYF. DNA for the CDR3: TGTGCCAGCAGTCACAACAGGGATGAGACCCAGTACTTC.

This chain links TRBV7-9 with TRBJ2-1; a possible D gene is TRBD2 (5 bases). This CDR3 contains 17 residues. V lost 6 bases and J 0 bases, leaving 18 bases between the germline ends. The germline CDR1 and CDR2 sequences are SEHNR and FQNEAQ (reference sequence). The chain's CDR3 is CASRPPAGESSYNEQFF. The CDR3 DNA is TGTGCCAGCAGACCCCCTGCCGGGGAATCCTCCTACAATGAGCAGTTCTTC.

The sample holds many counts of this clonotype. The CDR3 sequence is CASSPPPGLAGDTQYF. The CDR3 bases are TGTGCCAGCAGCCCCCCTCCGGGACTAGCGGGAGATACGCAGTATTTT. This chain links TRBV27 with TRBJ2-3; 12 bases line up with TRBD2. Germline trimming cut 6 bases from V and 5 bases from J; bases unmatched to any gene: 9. CDR3 length: 16 residues. CDR1 is MNHEY, CDR2 SMNVEV, per germline (reference sequence).

Many counts were recorded for this clonotype. The V call is TRBV2, the J call TRBJ2-4; D not certain. Deletions cut 8 bases from V and 2 bases from J, with 10 bases between. Germline CDR1 SNHLY, CDR2 FYNNEI. This CDR3 is built from 13 residues. The CDR3 protein is CASLSDTKNIQYF. The CDR3 DNA is TGTGCCAGCCTATCAGATACCAAAAACATTCAGTACTTC.

This clonotype occurred many times. The chain recombines TRBV20-1 with TRBJ2-7; D may be TRBD1 (7 bases). The CDR3 sequence is 14 residues long. Trimming removed 4 bases from V and 6 bases from J, with 19 bases in between. From germline, CDR1 is DFQATT and CDR2 SNEGSKA (reference sequence). Here the CDR3 reads CSAKDRRGQPEQYF. The CDR3 DNA reads TGCAGTGCTAAGGACAGGCGGGGCCAACCCGAGCAGTACTTC.

Ten or more counts support this clonotype. The rearrangement joins TRBV7-3 to TRBJ1-2; D uncertain. Germline CDR1 reads SGHTA; CDR2 reads FQGTGA. The ends were cut back, 6 bases at V and 8 bases at J, with 13 bases in the middle. The CDR3 sequence is 12 residues long. CDR3 amino acids: CASRPAGGGYTF. The CDR3 DNA sequence: TGTGCCAGCAGACCGGCAGGTGGCGGCTACACCTTC.

This clonotype occurred many times. The rearrangement uses TRBV20-1 and TRBJ2-3, with D perhaps matching TRBD1 or TRBD2 (5 bases each). The CDR3 extends over 14 amino acids. Trimming cost V 6 bases and J 2 bases, with 15 bases left between them. Looked up from germline, CDR1 is DFQATT and CDR2 is SNEGSKA (reference sequence). In nucleotides, the CDR3 is TGCAGTGCCCGTGGGGACGGGAACACAGATACGCAGTATTTT. As protein: CSARGDGNTDTQYF.

This clonotype was picked up many times. V and J are TRBV2 and TRBJ2-1, with TRBD2 matching over 12 bases. V shed 6 bases, J shed 7 bases, and the junction held 7 bases outside the gene matches. Germline V gene data show CDR1 as SNHLY and CDR2 as FYNNEI. The CDR3 is 15 amino acids. CDR3 in amino acids: CASRDLAGGGNEQFF. The CDR3, as DNA: TGTGCCAGCAGAGATCTAGCGGGAGGGGGGAATGAGCAGTTCTTC.

The chain combines TRBV10-3 with TRBJ1-3; no reliable D call. Germline-derived CDR1 and CDR2 are ENHRY and SYGVKD. The CDR3 has 11 amino acids. The V end lost 7 bases, the J end lost 7 bases, and 8 bases lay between the germline ends. CDR3: CAINEQNTIYF. CDR3 DNA sequence: TGTGCCATCAACGAGCAGAACACCATATATTTT.

V gene TRBV13 combines with J gene TRBJ2-5, with D tentatively TRBD1 (7 bases). CDR1 and CDR2 from the germline V gene are PRHDT and FYEKMQ (reference sequence). This CDR3 is built from 14 residues. Trimming pared 7 bases from V and 7 bases from J, leaving 19 bases between. This CDR3 reads CASTRGDGLRTQYF. The CDR3 DNA sequence: TGTGCCAGCACCAGGGGGGACGGATTGAGGACCCAGTACTTC.

This clonotype was observed many times. V gene TRBV4-2 combines with J gene TRBJ1-5, with unresolved D. CDR1 is LGHNA and CDR2 is YNFKEQ in the germline V gene. This CDR3 region has 14 residues. V was trimmed by 0 bases and J by 6 bases, leaving 9 bases between them. The DNA of the CDR3 is TGTGCCAGCAGCCAAGATCCCCGGGGTCAGCCCCAGCATTTT. This encodes CASSQDPRGQPQHF.

This clonotype was seen at least ten times. The CDR3 DNA is TGTGCCAGCAGTAGAAATCAGCCCCAGCATTTT. Its translation is CASSRNQPQHF. The chain has TRBV28 and TRBJ1-5, with unresolved D. CDR3 length equals 11 residues. V lost 5 bases and J 4 bases, leaving 3 bases between the germline ends. Germline values: CDR1 MDHEN, CDR2 SYDVKM. The full variable domain, rest sourced from reference TRBV28 and TRBJ1-5, is DVKVTQSSRYLVKRTGEKVFLECVQDMDHENMFWYRQDPGLGLRLIYFSYDVKMKEKGDIPEGYSVSREKKERFSLILESASTNQTSMYLCASSRNQPQHFGDGTRLSIL.

At least ten counts were recorded for this clonotype. This chain links TRBV5-1 with TRBJ2-1; 9 bases match TRBD1. CDR3 length equals 20 residues. The V gene's germline CDR1 is SGHRS and CDR2 YFSETQ. Unmatched junction bases numbered 16, after V lost 3 bases and J lost 0 bases. This chain's CDR3 is CASSSGGQGAQKSSYNEQFF. The CDR3 nucleotides read TGCGCCAGCAGCTCGGGGGGACAGGGCGCCCAAAAGAGCTCCTACAATGAGCAGTTCTTC.

This clonotype was found many times. The chain joins TRBV7-2 to TRBJ2-7, with no clear D. The V end was cut by 5 bases, the J end by 0 bases, with 14 bases between. Per germline, CDR1 SGHTA and CDR2 FQGNSA. The CDR3 is 15 residues long. CDR3 sequence reads: CASSPSTGASYEQYF. The CDR3 DNA is TGTGCCAGCAGCCCTTCCACGGGTGCCTCCTACGAGCAGTACTTC.

Only one count was recorded for this clonotype. V and J are TRBV4-1 and TRBJ1-1, with a tentative D call TRBD1 (5 bases). CDR3 length: 18 amino acids. CDR1 and CDR2 (germline): MGHRA, YSYEKL. V was pared by 1 base and J by 3 bases, with 21 bases between. CDR3 bases: TGCGCCAGCAGCCAAGCGGGGGTAAGGGAGTCCGCCGACACTGAAGCTTTCTTT. As protein: CASSQAGVRESADTEAFF.

This clonotype was found many times. V usage is TRBV27 and J usage is TRBJ2-7, with D tentatively TRBD1 (6 bases). V was pared by 2 bases and J by 5 bases, with 10 bases between. CDR1 is MNHEY, CDR2 SMNVEV, per germline (reference sequence). The CDR3 covers 13 residues. CDR3 nucleotide sequence: TGTGCCAGCAGTTTAGTGGGGGCCAACGAGCAGTACTTC. Amino acid sequence: CASSLVGANEQYF.

This rearrangement joins TRBV29-1 to TRBJ2-5, with 14 bases aligning to TRBD2. Germline CDR1 is SQVTM and CDR2 is ANQGSEA. The CDR3 contains 14 residues. The J segment lost 1 base and the V segment lost 6 bases, leaving 1 base of the junction unmatched. CDR3 DNA sequence: TGCAGCGTAGGGACTAGCGGGGGCCAAGAGACCCAGTACTTC. Protein sequence: CSVGTSGGQETQYF.

This clonotype has a count of ten or more. V and J are TRBV5-1 and TRBJ2-1; 11 nucleotides agree with TRBD2. With V trimmed by 0 bases and J by 5 bases, 19 bases remained unmatched. Germline CDR1 is SGHRS and CDR2 is YFSETQ. CDR3 length: 21 residues. Here the CDR3 DNA reads TGCGCCAGCAGCTTGGAGCCGGGACTAGCGGCCCATCCCACCATCCACAATGAGCAGTTCTTC. It encodes CASSLEPGLAAHPTIHNEQFF.